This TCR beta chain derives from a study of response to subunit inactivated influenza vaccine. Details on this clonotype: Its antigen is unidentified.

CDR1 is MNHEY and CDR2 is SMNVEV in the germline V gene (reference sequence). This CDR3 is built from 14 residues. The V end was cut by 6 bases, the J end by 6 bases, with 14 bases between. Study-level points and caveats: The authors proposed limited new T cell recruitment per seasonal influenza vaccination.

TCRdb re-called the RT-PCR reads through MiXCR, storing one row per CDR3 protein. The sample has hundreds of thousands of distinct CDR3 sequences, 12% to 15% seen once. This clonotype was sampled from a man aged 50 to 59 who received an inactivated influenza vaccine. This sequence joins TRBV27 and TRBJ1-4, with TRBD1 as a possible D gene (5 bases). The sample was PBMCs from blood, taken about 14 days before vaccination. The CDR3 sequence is CASRSGPRHEKLFF. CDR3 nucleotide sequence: TGTGCCAGCAGATCGGGACCCCGGCATGAAAAACTGTTTTTT.